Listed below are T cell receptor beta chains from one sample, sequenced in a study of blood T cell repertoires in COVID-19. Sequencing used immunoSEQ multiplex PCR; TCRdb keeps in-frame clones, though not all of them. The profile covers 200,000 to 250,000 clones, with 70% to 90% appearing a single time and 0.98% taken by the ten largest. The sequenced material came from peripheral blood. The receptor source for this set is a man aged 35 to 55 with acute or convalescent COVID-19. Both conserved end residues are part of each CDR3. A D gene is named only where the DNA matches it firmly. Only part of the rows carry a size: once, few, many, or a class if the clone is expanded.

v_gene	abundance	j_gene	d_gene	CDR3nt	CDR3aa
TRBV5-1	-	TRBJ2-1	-	TGCGCCAGCAGCTTGGCAGTGTCAGGGCTCTACAATGAGCAGTTCTTC	CASSLAVSGLYNEQFF
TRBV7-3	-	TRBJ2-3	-	TGTGCCAGCAGCATACGGGGGTCCCGGGGCACAGATACGCAGTATTTT	CASSIRGSRGTDTQYF
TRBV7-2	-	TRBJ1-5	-	TGTGCCAGCAGCTTAGGCCCCCGAGGTAGCAATCAGCCCCAGCATTTT	CASSLGPRGSNQPQHF
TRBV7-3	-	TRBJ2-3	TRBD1	TGTGCCAGCAGCGGTACAGGGGGGACAGATACGCAGTATTTT	CASSGTGGTDTQYF
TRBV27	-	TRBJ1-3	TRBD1	TGTGCCAGCAGTTCCGGGACAGGGAGTCGAAACACCATATATTTT	CASSSGTGSRNTIYF
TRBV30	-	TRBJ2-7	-	TGTGCCTGGAGTGCCGCTCTTTTTCTTCGGCGGGACGAGCAGTACTTC	CAWSAALFLRRDEQYF
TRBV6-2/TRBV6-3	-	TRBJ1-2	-	TGTGCCAGCAGTTACGGACAGCGGAGGGGCTACACCTTC	CASSYGQRRGYTF
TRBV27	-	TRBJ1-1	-	TGTGCCAGCAGTCCACAAGCTGGGCTCTTGAACACTGAAGCTTTCTTT	CASSPQAGLLNTEAFF
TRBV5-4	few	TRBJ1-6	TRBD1	TGTGCCAGCAGCTTAAAGGACAGGAAAAGTTCACCCCTCCACTTT	CASSLKDRKSSPLHF
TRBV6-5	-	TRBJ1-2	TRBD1	TGTGCCACCCGGGGGACAGACTATGGCTACACCTTC	CATRGTDYGYTF
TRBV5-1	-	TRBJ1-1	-	TGCGCCAGCAGCTCAGGACAGATTATGAACACTGAAGCTTTCTTT	CASSSGQIMNTEAFF
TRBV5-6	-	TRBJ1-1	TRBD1	TGTGCCAGCAGCCTGACAGGGGCAATCACTGAAGCTTTCTTT	CASSLTGAITEAFF
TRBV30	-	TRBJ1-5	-	TGTGCCTGGAGTACTCAGACAGTCCATCAGCCCCAGCATTTT	CAWSTQTVHQPQHF
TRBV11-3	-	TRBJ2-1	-	TGTGCCAGCAGCTTAGATCGAGTAAATGAGCAGTTCTTC	CASSLDRVNEQFF
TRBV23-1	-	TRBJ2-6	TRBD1	TGCGCCAGCAGTATCCCGGGACAGGTAAAAAGATCTGGGGCCAACGTCCTGACTTTC	CASSIPGQVKRSGANVLTF
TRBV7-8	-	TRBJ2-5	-	TGTGCCAGCAGCGCCGGAGGGCAGCTTCAAGAGACCCAGTACTTC	CASSAGGQLQETQYF
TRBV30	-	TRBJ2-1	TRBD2	TGTGCCTGGAGAGGCTTGTTAGCGGGGCTGGGGGAGCAGTTCTTC	CAWRGLLAGLGEQFF
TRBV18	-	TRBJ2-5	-	TGTGCCAGCTCACTGCTCGCGGCGGGTGGAGAGACCCAGTACTTC	CASSLLAAGGETQYF
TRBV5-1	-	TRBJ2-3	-	TGCGCCAGCAGCCCTGACACCTACACAGATACGCAGTATTTT	CASSPDTYTDTQYF
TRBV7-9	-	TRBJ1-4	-	TGTGCCAGCAGCCCGGAGAGTGAAAAACTGTTTTTT	CASSPESEKLFF
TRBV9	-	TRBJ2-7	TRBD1	TGTGCCAGCAGCGCGACAGGGGCCTACGAGCAGTACTTC	CASSATGAYEQYF
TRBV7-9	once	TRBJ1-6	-	TGTGCCAGCAGCTTCCAGGCGAATAATTCACCCCTCCACTTT	CASSFQANNSPLHF
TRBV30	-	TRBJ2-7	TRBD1	TGTGCCTGGAGTAGGGACAGCTACGAGCAGTACTTC	CAWSRDSYEQYF
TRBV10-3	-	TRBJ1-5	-	TGTGCCATCAGTGACGGTGATCAGCCCCAGCATTTT	CAISDGDQPQHF